The 29 T cell receptor beta chains given below trace back to one sample, sequenced in a study of T-cell memory formation after mild COVID-19. In TCRdb, the 5' RACE reads were re-called with MiXCR into one record per CDR3 protein. Among some 250,000 distinct CDR3 sequences listed, approximately 19% were seen once. Sequenced material: PBMCs or a T cell subset sorted from them (not recorded which). The receptors stem from a man in his late teens or twenties who had mild COVID-19 (a few samples of this study predate the infection). Cell type and time point are not known.

This clonotype was picked up a small number of times. This chain uses TRBV7-8 with TRBJ2-2; 7 bases are shared with TRBD2. The CDR3 spans 15 residues. Germline trimming cut 5 bases from V and 4 bases from J; bases unmatched to any gene: 7. CDR1 and CDR2 (germline): SGHVS, FQNEAQ. For the CDR3, the DNA is TGTGCCAGCAGCCTCCCCGGGACTACCACCGGGGAGCTGTTTTTT. It yields the protein CASSLPGTTTGELFF.

This clonotype was picked up a small number of times. The CDR3 loop reads CASSFTISRGLNVVNTEAFF. CDR3 bases: TGTGCCAGCAGCTTCACTATATCGAGAGGGCTTAACGTTGTGAACACTGAAGCTTTCTTT. The V and J genes are TRBV7-2 and TRBJ1-1; D is unclear. Germline V gene data show CDR1 as SGHTA and CDR2 as FQGNSA. Trimming pared 3 bases from V and 0 bases from J, leaving 26 bases between. The CDR3 has 20 amino acids.

This clonotype was detected a few times. This chain connects TRBV20-1 to TRBJ2-7; D is possibly TRBD1 or TRBD2 (5 bases each). The CDR3 sequence is 13 residues long. CDR1 and CDR2 from the germline V gene are DFQATT and SNEGSKA (reference sequence). V was clipped by 5 bases and J by 3 bases, with 14 bases between them. In DNA form, the CDR3 reads TGCAGTGCTGGGGACGGGCGCCTCTACGAGCAGTACGTC. It yields the protein CSAGDGRLYEQYV.

This clonotype was seen a few times. This rearrangement joins TRBV27 to TRBJ2-3; the D is unclear. Germline CDR1 MNHEY, CDR2 SMNVEV (reference sequence). Between the trimmed V and J ends, which lost 5 bases and 9 bases, there was a span of 12 bases. This CDR3 comprises 12 residues. The CDR3, as DNA: TGTGCCAGCAGTCTCCCCTTTCAAACGCAGTATTTT. This gives the protein CASSLPFQTQYF.

The V gene is TRBV6-5, the J gene TRBJ2-7; D not certain. This CDR3 is built from 13 residues. Trimming took off 2 bases at V and 3 bases at J, with 8 bases between the two ends. Per germline, CDR1 MNHEY and CDR2 SVGAGI. CDR3 in amino acids: CASSYGRGYEQYF. As DNA, the CDR3 is TGTGCCAGCAGTTACGGTCGAGGCTACGAGCAGTACTTC.

This clonotype was picked up a small number of times. The gene calls are TRBV7-3 and TRBJ2-3; D may be TRBD1 (5 bases). The CDR3 totals 14 residues. V gave up 6 bases and J gave up 5 bases, with 15 bases separating them. The V gene's germline CDR1 is SGHTA and CDR2 FQGTGA. Here the CDR3 reads CASSPHLDRDTQYF. The CDR3 DNA reads TGTGCCAGCAGTCCACACCTAGACAGAGATACGCAGTATTTT.

Turning to this clonotype: A much more abundant neighbour one base away suggests this may be a read error. Since no conserved phenylalanine or tryptophan closes the CDR3, a read error is the likely cause. The chain recombines TRBV28 with TRBJ2-7, with D possibly TRBD2 on 5 matching bases. Trimming removed 1 base at V and 3 bases at J, with 7 bases between. This CDR3 spans 13 amino acids. CDR1 is MDHEN and CDR2 is SYDVKM in the germline V gene. The CDR3 spells CASSLSRGYEQYA. The CDR3, as DNA: TGTGCCAGCAGTTTATCTCGGGGCTACGAGCAGTACGCC.

The V gene is TRBV7-9, the J gene TRBJ2-3; 7 bases are a match to TRBD1. Trimming took 5 bases from V and 2 from J; bases not matched to a gene: 7. The CDR3 is 15 residues long. The germline V gene encodes CDR1 SEHNR and CDR2 FQNEAQ (reference sequence). CDR3 nucleotide sequence: TGTGCCAGCAGCCCTCGACAGGGTTACACAGATACGCAGTATTTT. It codes for CASSPRQGYTDTQYF.

V gene TRBV14 combines with J gene TRBJ1-2; no clear D gene. Germline CDR1 SGHDN, CDR2 FVKESK. The CDR3 is 14 residues long. V was pared by 0 bases and J by 3 bases, with 8 bases between. CDR3 sequence: CASSQDGIYYGYTF. CDR3 DNA sequence: TGTGCCAGCAGCCAAGATGGGATTTACTATGGCTACACCTTC.

The chain has TRBV11-2 and TRBJ2-3; D call uncertain. Trimming took 5 bases from V and 1 from J, leaving 13 bases between them. Per germline, CDR1 SGHAT and CDR2 FQNNGV. There are 15 residues in the CDR3. CDR3 nucleotides: TGTGCCAGCAGCCCAAGAGGATTGGGCACAGATACGCAGTATTTT. This encodes CASSPRGLGTDTQYF.

J is TRBJ2-2 and V is TRBV10-3, with D tentatively TRBD1 (5 bases). Between the trimmed V and J ends, which lost 9 bases and 0 bases, there was a span of 8 bases. This CDR3 has 13 residues. Germline assignment: CDR1 ENHRY and CDR2 SYGVKD. The DNA of the CDR3 is TGTGCCATTTTACAGGCGAACACCGGGGAGCTGTTTTTT. Its translation: CAILQANTGELFF.

This clonotype appeared a few times. The J gene is TRBJ1-6, the V gene TRBV4-2; 11 bases are a match to TRBD1. Trimming cost V 4 bases and J 9 bases; bases outside gene matches: 8. CDR3 length: 16 amino acids. In germline, CDR1 is LGHNA, CDR2 YNFKEQ. In DNA form, the CDR3 reads TGTGCCAGCAGCCTAGAGGAAGGGACAGGGGGTTCACCCCTCCACTTT. This codes for CASSLEEGTGGSPLHF.

This clonotype was picked up many times. The DNA for the CDR3 is TGCGCCAGCAGCCAATACTATGTCGGGACTAGCGGGGGGTCTTATACGCAGTATTTT. This translates into CASSQYYVGTSGGSYTQYF. The chain has TRBV4-1 and TRBJ2-3; TRBD2 agrees at 15 bases. The CDR3 sequence is 19 residues long. CDR1 and CDR2 (germline): MGHRA, YSYEKL. With 2 bases clipped from V and 7 bases from J, the junction kept 13 bases outside the gene matches.

The chain recombines TRBV12-3 or TRBV12-4 with TRBJ2-4, with D possibly called TRBD1 or TRBD2 (5 bases each). Trimming took 3 bases from V and 8 from J, leaving 8 bases between them. The CDR3 runs to 12 residues. The CDR3 region is CASSFRGDIQYF. CDR3 DNA sequence: TGTGCCAGCAGTTTCCGGGGCGACATTCAGTACTTC.

This clonotype was seen a few times. The chain combines TRBV15 with TRBJ1-5; no reliable D call. V was pared by 0 bases and J by 4 bases, with 4 bases between. Per the germline V gene, CDR1 is LNHNV and CDR2 is YYDKDF (reference sequence). The length of the CDR3 is 13 residues. In DNA form, the CDR3 reads TGTGCCACCAGCAGAGAAGGAAATCAGCCCCAGCATTTT. Protein sequence: CATSREGNQPQHF. The entire variable domain, with the rest obtained from reference TRBV15 and TRBJ1-5, is as follows: DAMVIQNPRYQVTQFGKPVTLSCSQTLNHNVMYWYQQKSSQAPKLLFHYYDKDFNNEADTPDNFQSRRPNTSFCFLDIRSPGLGDTAMYLCATSREGNQPQHFGDGTRLSIL.

This clonotype was detected only a few times. The J gene is TRBJ2-2, the V gene TRBV20-1; 7 bases align to TRBD2. The trim removed 0 bases at V and 3 bases at J, leaving 4 bases unmatched. CDR3 length: 15 residues. Germline lookup yields CDR1 DFQATT and CDR2 SNEGSKA (reference sequence). CDR3 protein: CSARDLAEDTGELFF. The CDR3 DNA reads as TGCAGTGCTAGAGATCTAGCGGAGGACACCGGGGAGCTGTTTTTT.

The chain combines TRBV2 with TRBJ1-5; D gene unclear. Per germline, CDR1 SNHLY and CDR2 FYNNEI. The ends were cut back, 4 bases at V and 0 bases at J, with 10 bases in the middle. This CDR3 is built from 15 residues. CDR3 amino acids: CASSGMAASNQPQHF. The CDR3 DNA sequence: TGTGCCAGCAGTGGAATGGCAGCTAGCAATCAGCCCCAGCATTTT.

J is TRBJ1-1 and V is TRBV5-1, with D unclear. The V end lost 3 bases, the J end lost 7 bases, and 7 bases lay between the germline ends. Germline V gene lookup returns CDR1 SGHRS and CDR2 YFSETQ. The CDR3 covers 11 residues. CDR3 residues: CASSSALEAFF. The CDR3 DNA is TGCGCCAGCAGCTCTGCTCTTGAAGCTTTCTTT.

J is TRBJ2-1 and V is TRBV13; 9 nucleotides match TRBD2. The germline CDR1 and CDR2 sequences are PRHDT and FYEKMQ (reference sequence). J was trimmed by 5 bases and V by 3 bases; bases with no gene match: 11. The CDR3 is 17 residues long. CDR3 sequence: CASSFSGGPDAHNEQFF. CDR3 bases: TGTGCCAGCAGCTTTAGCGGGGGTCCGGATGCCCACAATGAGCAGTTCTTC.

This chain uses TRBV5-5 with TRBJ2-5, with 8 nucleotides matching TRBD2. This CDR3 spans 16 amino acids. Germline V gene sequence: CDR1 SGHKS, CDR2 YYEKEE (reference sequence). V was clipped by 4 bases and J by 5 bases; unmatched bases: 13. DNA of the CDR3: TGTGCCAGCAGCCCCTTTAGTAGCGGGGTCTCGGAGACCCAGTACTTC. Its translation is CASSPFSSGVSETQYF.

This clonotype was observed a few times. This chain links TRBV6-5 with TRBJ2-6; possibly TRBD1 for D (5 bases). V lost 6 bases, J lost 0 bases, and 12 bases lay in between. The CDR3 contains 16 residues. Germline V CDR1 and CDR2: MNHEY, SVGAGI. The CDR3 protein is CASRKQVVSGANVLTF. In DNA, the CDR3 is TGTGCCAGCAGGAAACAGGTTGTCTCTGGGGCCAACGTCCTGACTTTC.

CDR3 region: CASNNPGQWPRPLHF. CDR3 DNA sequence: TGTGCCAGCAATAATCCGGGACAGTGGCCTCGGCCCCTCCACTTT. This chain uses TRBV7-4 with TRBJ1-6; 7 bases agree with TRBD1. Germline V gives CDR1 SGHVT, CDR2 SQSDAQ. There are 15 residues in the CDR3. Trimming took 7 bases from V and 13 from J; bases not matched to a gene: 16.

The chain employs TRBV20-1 and TRBJ1-6; D unclear. The germline V and J ends were trimmed by 1 base and 0 bases, with 10 bases remaining between them. The germline V gene has CDR1 DFQATT and CDR2 SNEGSKA (reference sequence). The length of the CDR3 is 16 residues. In DNA, the CDR3 is TGCAGTGCTAGAGTAGGAGAAAGCTCCTATAATTCACCCCTCCACTTT. Translation: CSARVGESSYNSPLHF.

J is TRBJ1-5 and V is TRBV5-5, with D possibly TRBD1 on 5 matching bases. The germline gives CDR1 SGHKS, CDR2 YYEKEE (reference sequence). The CDR3 covers 15 residues. Trimming removed 2 bases at V and 10 bases at J, with 19 bases between. CDR3: CASSLYRDSPLPQHF. The CDR3 DNA reads as TGTGCCAGCAGCTTATACCGGGACTCCCCCTTACCCCAGCATTTT.

This clonotype appeared a few times. The chain is built from TRBV15 and TRBJ2-1; unclear D gene. V gave up 0 bases and J gave up 9 bases, with 12 bases separating them. The CDR3 loop spans 14 amino acids. The germline V gene encodes CDR1 LNHNV and CDR2 YYDKDF (reference sequence). The CDR3 reads CATSRDLPLGEQFF. In DNA form, the CDR3 reads TGTGCCACCAGCAGAGATCTCCCCCTCGGTGAGCAGTTCTTC.

The genes are TRBV6-6 and TRBJ1-5, with D uncertain. Germline loops: CDR1 MNHNY, CDR2 SVGAGI (reference sequence). V dropped 0 bases and J dropped 6 bases, with 6 bases sitting between them. The CDR3 is 13 amino acids. The CDR3, as DNA: TGTGCCAGCAGTTACTCGGTCGGTCAGCCCCAGCATTTT. It codes for CASSYSVGQPQHF.

The sample holds a few counts of this clonotype. This chain links TRBV2 with TRBJ2-5, with D perhaps matching TRBD2 (6 bases). The CDR3 extends over 13 amino acids. V shed 4 bases and J shed 4 bases, with 10 bases lying between them. CDR1 is SNHLY, CDR2 FYNNEI, per germline. The CDR3 nucleotides read TGTGCCAGCAGTGCAGTGGGGGGAGAGACCCAGTACTTC. Its translation is CASSAVGGETQYF.

In its sample, this clonotype was seen a few times. The gene calls are TRBV5-1 and TRBJ1-2; D unresolved. There are 15 residues in the CDR3. From germline, CDR1 is SGHRS and CDR2 YFSETQ. Deletions cut 1 base from V and 3 bases from J, with 13 bases between. In DNA form, the CDR3 reads TGCGCCAGCAGCTTGCCTACAGCTGGCCACTATGGCTACACCTTC. Translated: CASSLPTAGHYGYTF.

This clonotype was detected a few times. This chain connects TRBV29-1 to TRBJ2-7; 7 bases match TRBD2. Germline CDR1 SQVTM, CDR2 ANQGSEA. V lost 0 bases to trimming and J lost 4 bases; unmatched junction nucleotides: 15. CDR3 length: 17 residues. The CDR3 protein is CSVEDQSGGPPQYEQYF. CDR3 nucleotide sequence: TGCAGCGTTGAAGATCAGTCGGGGGGACCGCCGCAATACGAGCAGTACTTC.